The 23 T cell receptor beta chains below were found in one sample sequenced in a study of cytomegalovirus exposure and HLA in healthy donors listed by TCRdb under 2017. Library preparation used the immunoSEQ multiplex PCR assay. For the multiplex PCR, a mixture combining 60 forward primers for TCR Vbeta segments and 13 reverse primers for TCR Jbeta segments was used. The clones in this table, taken by TCRdb from immuneACCESS, are in-frame only. Not every clone is retained; where verified, under half of the shortfall comes from an unresolved V gene, and the cause of the rest is unknown. For this sample there are under 150,000 clones; approximately 83% appear just once. Of the sample, around 2% is held by the ten largest clones. The sample consisted of PBMCs. The receptor source for this set is a middle-aged woman in good health and CMV-seronegative.

On this clone: Other DNA sequences in the sample encode the same CDR3. The chain is built from TRBV14 and TRBJ1-1; 7 positions agree with TRBD1. CDR3 length: 13 amino acids. Trimming cost V 1 base and J 6 bases; bases outside gene matches: 2. Germline V gene lookup returns CDR1 SGHDN and CDR2 FVKESK. Here the CDR3 reads CASSQGQGAEAFF. As DNA, the CDR3 is TGTGCCAGCAGCCAAGGACAGGGCGCTGAAGCTTTCTTT. Supplemented by reference TRBV14 and TRBJ1-1, the full variable domain reads EAGVTQFPSHSVIEKGQTVTLRCDPISGHDNLYWYRRVMGKEIKFLLHFVKESKQDESGMPNNRFLAERTGGTYSTLKVQPAELEDSGVYFCASSQGQGAEAFFGQGTRLTVV.

The chain employs TRBV13 and TRBJ1-6; D is perhaps TRBD1 (5 bases). The CDR3 spans 13 residues. In germline, CDR1 is PRHDT, CDR2 FYEKMQ (reference sequence). V lost 0 bases to trimming and J lost 9 bases, with 6 bases between them. The DNA for the CDR3 is TGTGCCAGCAGCTTAGGGCAGGGTTCACCCCTCCACTTT. It is translated as CASSLGQGSPLHF.

In this sample, this clone turned up once. The gene calls are TRBV5-1 and TRBJ2-3; no reliable D call. Per germline, CDR1 SGHRS and CDR2 YFSETQ. This CDR3 contains 14 residues. The V and J ends lost 0 bases and 6 bases respectively, with 11 bases between them. The CDR3 is CASSLDGDRDTQYF. The CDR3 region has the DNA TGCGCCAGCAGCTTGGACGGAGATCGGGATACGCAGTATTTT.

The chain links TRBV6-5 to TRBJ1-1, with 7 bases fitting TRBD1. The CDR3 runs to 15 residues. Trimming at V came to 2 bases and at J to 7 bases, leaving 10 bases not matched to a gene. The V gene's germline CDR1 is MNHEY and CDR2 SVGAGI. The CDR3 DNA sequence: TGTGCCAGCAGTTACCAGGGCAGGGGGAGTGGTGAAGCTTTCTTT. The encoded protein is CASSYQGRGSGEAFF.

This chain connects TRBV28 to TRBJ2-4; D is possibly TRBD2 (6 bases). Germline V gene lookup returns CDR1 MDHEN and CDR2 SYDVKM. The CDR3 has 17 amino acids. V lost 3 bases and J 0 bases, leaving 15 bases between the germline ends. The CDR3 region is CASSFGSGSLAKNIQYF. Here the CDR3 DNA reads TGTGCCAGCAGTTTCGGGAGCGGGTCACTAGCCAAAAACATTCAGTACTTC.

This chain links TRBV7-9 with TRBJ2-7; D remains ambiguous. V lost 2 bases to trimming and J lost 3 bases, with 11 bases between them. This CDR3 region has 14 residues. In germline, CDR1 is SEHNR, CDR2 FQNEAQ (reference sequence). CDR3 coding DNA: TGTGCCAGCAGCTTACCAACAGCTATCTACGAGCAGTACTTC. Amino acids: CASSLPTAIYEQYF.

The J gene is TRBJ2-7, the V gene TRBV5-1, with a weak D call TRBD1 (6 bases). Per the germline V gene, CDR1 is SGHRS and CDR2 is YFSETQ. Trimming removed 4 bases at V and 0 bases at J, with 11 bases between. This CDR3 contains 14 residues. CDR3 nucleotides: TGCGCCAGCAGCCCGAGGACAGACTCCTACGAGCAGTACTTC. It codes for CASSPRTDSYEQYF.

In this sample, this clone turned up many times. V is TRBV19 and J is TRBJ2-6, with 8 nucleotides matching TRBD1. The V segment lost 4 bases and the J segment 0 bases; nucleotides outside the gene matches: 11. This CDR3 has 19 amino acids. From germline, CDR1 is LNHDA and CDR2 SQIVND (reference sequence). CDR3 in amino acids: CASSSSLTGVSSGANVLTF. The CDR3 coding sequence is TGTGCCAGTAGTAGCTCGTTGACAGGGGTTAGCTCTGGGGCCAACGTCCTGACTTTC.

This clone came up a few times. This chain uses TRBV6-5 with TRBJ2-7; TRBD2 aligns across 10 bases. CDR3 length: 13 residues. Germline CDR1 MNHEY, CDR2 SVGAGI. Germline trimming cut 6 bases from V and 4 bases from J; bases unmatched to any gene: 3. The CDR3, as DNA: TGTGCCAGCAGCTATAGCGGGAGGTACGAGCAGTACTTC. Translated: CASSYSGRYEQYF.

The rearrangement uses TRBV27 and TRBJ1-4, with D possibly TRBD1 on 5 matching bases. V lost 6 bases and J 4 bases, leaving 12 bases between the germline ends. This CDR3 has 14 amino acids. CDR1 is MNHEY, CDR2 SMNVEV, per germline (reference sequence). DNA of the CDR3: TGTGCCAGCAGGGGATTGGGGCTTAATGAAAAACTGTTTTTT. Protein: CASRGLGLNEKLFF. The full variable domain, in which reference TRBV27 and TRBJ1-4 provide the parts outside the CDR3, is EAQVTQNPRYLITVTGKKLTVTCSQNMNHEYMSWYRQDPGLGLRQIYYSMNVEVTDKGDVPEGYKVSRKEKRNFPLILESPSPNQTSLYFCASRGLGLNEKLFFGSGTQLSVL.

This chain uses TRBV7-9 with TRBJ2-1; TRBD1 aligns across 9 bases. The CDR3 has 15 residues. Trimming removed 5 bases from V and 3 bases from J; junction bases left unmatched: 5. CDR1 is SEHNR and CDR2 is FQNEAQ in the germline V gene (reference sequence). The CDR3 sequence: CASSATGGGYNEQFF. The CDR3 DNA reads as TGTGCCAGCAGCGCGACAGGGGGGGGCTACAATGAGCAGTTCTTC.

The chain combines TRBV20-1 with TRBJ1-1, with unresolved D. The V gene's germline CDR1 is DFQATT and CDR2 SNEGSKA (reference sequence). V lost 4 bases and J lost 7, with 10 bases in between. The CDR3 sequence is 11 residues long. The CDR3 loop is CSAIGGFEAFF. The CDR3 DNA is TGCAGTGCTATTGGAGGTTTTGAAGCTTTCTTT.

The table lists this clone with a few counts. CDR3 amino acids: CASQDQGIEKLFF. CDR3 bases: TGTGCCAGCCAAGATCAGGGAATTGAAAAACTGTTTTTT. The chain couples TRBV7-9 to TRBJ1-4, with D perhaps TRBD1 (5 bases). The V and J ends lost 8 bases and 7 bases respectively, with 14 bases between them. Germline V gene data show CDR1 as SEHNR and CDR2 as FQNEAQ (reference sequence). CDR3 length: 13 amino acids.

V is TRBV7-6 and J is TRBJ1-1, with TRBD1 as a possible D gene (5 bases). Trimming stripped 2 bases from V and 8 bases from J, with 15 bases between. The CDR3 runs to 14 residues. The germline gives CDR1 SGHVS, CDR2 FNYEAQ. The CDR3 here is CASSLRGKGLEAFF. For the CDR3, the DNA is TGTGCCAGCAGCTTACGAGGAAAGGGGCTGGAAGCTTTCTTT. Variable domain in full (rest from reference TRBV7-6 and TRBJ1-1): GAGVSQSPRYKVTKRGQDVALRCDPISGHVSLYWYRQALGQGPEFLTYFNYEAQQDKSGLPNDRFSAERPEGSISTLTIQRTEQRDSAMYRCASSLRGKGLEAFFGQGTRLTVV.

The V and J genes are TRBV2 and TRBJ1-1, with TRBD1 identical over 9 bases. The V gene end was trimmed by 5 bases and the J gene end by 5 bases; junction bases not matched to a gene: 9. Germline V gives CDR1 SNHLY, CDR2 FYNNEI. The CDR3 spans 15 residues. The CDR3 loop is CASSREQGAGTEAFF. The CDR3 nucleotides read TGTGCCAGCAGTCGGGAACAGGGGGCTGGGACTGAAGCTTTCTTT.

The gene calls are TRBV5-5 and TRBJ2-1; D unresolved. There are 15 residues in the CDR3. Trimming stripped 2 bases from V and 0 bases from J, with 9 bases between. The germline CDR1 and CDR2 sequences are SGHKS and YYEKEE (reference sequence). CDR3 in DNA: TGTGCCAGCAGCTTCTTCCCAGGCTCCTACAATGAGCAGTTCTTC. Amino acid sequence: CASSFFPGSYNEQFF.

The chain links TRBV12-5 to TRBJ1-1; TRBD1 matches 8 bases. Germline V gene lookup returns CDR1 LGHNT and CDR2 FRNRAP. The CDR3 contains 17 residues. The J segment lost 5 bases and the V segment lost 1 base, leaving 12 bases of the junction unmatched. The CDR3 nucleotides are TGTGCTAGTGGTTTGGAACCTATGACAGGGGTGGTGACTGAAGCTTTCTTT. Its protein product is CASGLEPMTGVVTEAFF.

The CDR3 reads CASSLATAGVGETQYF. CDR3 DNA sequence: TGTGCCAGCAGCTTAGCGACTGCGGGAGTGGGGGAGACCCAGTACTTC. The V gene is TRBV7-8, the J gene TRBJ2-5, with 7 bases fitting TRBD2. Germline trimming cut 0 bases from V and 5 bases from J; bases unmatched to any gene: 9. This CDR3 contains 16 residues. Germline V lookup: CDR1 SGHVS, CDR2 FQNEAQ.

The chain couples TRBV2 to TRBJ1-1; no clear D. V lost 4 bases and J 4 bases, leaving 10 bases between the germline ends. This CDR3 spans 13 amino acids. Germline values: CDR1 SNHLY, CDR2 FYNNEI. CDR3 sequence (DNA): TGTGCCAGCAGTGGGTCATCGGTCACTGAAGCTTTCTTT. It is translated as CASSGSSVTEAFF.

This chain uses TRBV5-1 with TRBJ1-1; 7 nucleotides match TRBD1. With 4 bases clipped from V and 0 bases from J, the junction kept 6 bases outside the gene matches. In germline, CDR1 is SGHRS, CDR2 YFSETQ. The CDR3 contains 15 residues. CDR3 region: CASSRQGVMNTEAFF. In DNA form, the CDR3 reads TGCGCCAGCAGCCGTCAGGGGGTGATGAACACTGAAGCTTTCTTT.

The V gene is TRBV5-4, the J gene TRBJ2-1; D possibly corresponds to TRBD2 (6 bases). This CDR3 comprises 15 residues. V lost 0 bases and J lost 4, with 11 bases in between. CDR1 and CDR2 from the germline V gene are SGHNT and YYREEE (reference sequence). The CDR3 sequence is CASSLVSGPYNEQFF. CDR3 sequence (DNA): TGTGCCAGCAGCTTGGTTAGCGGACCTTACAATGAGCAGTTCTTC.

This clone appeared a single time. The J gene is TRBJ2-1, the V gene TRBV18; TRBD2 is a possible D gene (6 bases). The length of the CDR3 is 16 residues. V was cut by 3 bases and J by 5 bases, with 17 bases left in between. CDR1 KGHSH and CDR2 LQKENI come from the germline V gene. CDR3 in amino acids: CASSPASGRLNNEQFF. CDR3 nucleotides: TGTGCCAGCTCACCCGCGAGCGGGCGACTCAACAATGAGCAGTTCTTC.

The chain combines TRBV27 with TRBJ2-1; 9 bases are shared with TRBD1. V lost 5 bases, J lost 9 bases, and 5 bases stayed unmatched. This CDR3 region has 13 residues. The germline V gene has CDR1 MNHEY and CDR2 SMNVEV (reference sequence). This chain's CDR3 is CASSPGQGGEQFF. CDR3 coding DNA: TGTGCCAGCAGTCCGGGACAGGGCGGTGAGCAGTTCTTC.